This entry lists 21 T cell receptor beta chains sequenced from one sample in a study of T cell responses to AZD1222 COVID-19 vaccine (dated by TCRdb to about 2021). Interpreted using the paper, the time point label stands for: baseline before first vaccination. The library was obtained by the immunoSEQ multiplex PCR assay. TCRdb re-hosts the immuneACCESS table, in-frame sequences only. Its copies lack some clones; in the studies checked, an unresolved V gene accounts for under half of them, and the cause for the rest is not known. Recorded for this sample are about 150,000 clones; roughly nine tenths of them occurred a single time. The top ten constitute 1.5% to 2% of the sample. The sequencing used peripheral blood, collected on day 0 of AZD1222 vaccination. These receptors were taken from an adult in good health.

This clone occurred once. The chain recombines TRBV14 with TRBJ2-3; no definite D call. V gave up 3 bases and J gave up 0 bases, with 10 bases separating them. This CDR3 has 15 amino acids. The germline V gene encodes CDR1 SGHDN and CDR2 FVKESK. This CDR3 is CASSHYYTSTDTQYF. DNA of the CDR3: TGTGCCAGCAGCCATTACTACACTAGCACAGATACGCAGTATTTT.

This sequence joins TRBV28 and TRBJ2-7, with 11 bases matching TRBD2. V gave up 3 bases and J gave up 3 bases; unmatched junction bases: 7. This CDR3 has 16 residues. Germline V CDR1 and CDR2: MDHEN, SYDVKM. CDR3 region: CASSLTSGNIGYEQYF. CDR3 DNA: TGTGCCAGCAGTTTGACTAGCGGGAACATAGGCTACGAGCAGTACTTC.

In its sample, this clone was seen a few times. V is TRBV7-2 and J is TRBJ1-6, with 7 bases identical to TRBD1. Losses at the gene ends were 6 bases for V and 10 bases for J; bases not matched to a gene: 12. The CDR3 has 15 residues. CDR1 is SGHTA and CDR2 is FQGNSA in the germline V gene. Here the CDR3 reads CASSQPGQFRSPLHF. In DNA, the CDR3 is TGTGCCAGCAGTCAACCGGGACAGTTTAGGTCACCCCTCCACTTT.

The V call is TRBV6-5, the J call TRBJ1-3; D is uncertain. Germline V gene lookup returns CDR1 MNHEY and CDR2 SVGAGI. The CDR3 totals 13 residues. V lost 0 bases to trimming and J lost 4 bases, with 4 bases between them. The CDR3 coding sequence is TGTGCCAGCAGTTACTCGACAGGAAACACCATATATTTT. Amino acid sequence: CASSYSTGNTIYF.

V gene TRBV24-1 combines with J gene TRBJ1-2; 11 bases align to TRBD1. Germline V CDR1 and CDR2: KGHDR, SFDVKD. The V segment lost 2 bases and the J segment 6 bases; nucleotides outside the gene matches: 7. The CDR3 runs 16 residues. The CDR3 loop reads CATSDSRTGGANGYTF. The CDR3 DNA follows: TGTGCCACCAGTGATTCCCGGACAGGGGGCGCTAATGGCTACACCTTC.

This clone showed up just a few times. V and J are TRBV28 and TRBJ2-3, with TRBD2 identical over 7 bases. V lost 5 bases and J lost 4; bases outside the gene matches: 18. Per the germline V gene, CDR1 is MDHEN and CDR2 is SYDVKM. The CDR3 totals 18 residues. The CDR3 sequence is CASSPILTTAGDADTQYF. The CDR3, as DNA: TGTGCCAGCAGTCCCATCTTAACTACGGCGGGAGATGCAGATACGCAGTATTTT.

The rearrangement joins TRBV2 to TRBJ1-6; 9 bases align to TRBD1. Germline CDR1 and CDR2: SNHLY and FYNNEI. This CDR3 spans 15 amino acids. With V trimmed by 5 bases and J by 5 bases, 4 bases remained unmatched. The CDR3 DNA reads TGTGCCAGCAGTACCGGGACAGGGCATAATTCACCCCTCCACTTT. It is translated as CASSTGTGHNSPLHF.

CDR3 nucleotides: TGTGCCAGCAGCCAAGATGAGCTAGCGGGAGGGCCAGAGCACTCTGGGGCCAACGTCCTGACTTTC. It is translated as CASSQDELAGGPEHSGANVLTF. V is TRBV4-2 and J is TRBJ2-6; 12 nucleotides align to TRBD2. Per the germline V gene, CDR1 is LGHNA and CDR2 is YNFKEQ. The CDR3 runs to 22 residues. Losses at the gene ends were 0 bases for V and 0 bases for J; bases not matched to a gene: 12.

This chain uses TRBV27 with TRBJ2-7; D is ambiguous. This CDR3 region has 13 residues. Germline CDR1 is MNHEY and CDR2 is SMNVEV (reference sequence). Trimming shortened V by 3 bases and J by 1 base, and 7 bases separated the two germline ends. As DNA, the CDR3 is TGTGCCAGCAGTTTCCAATTTTCCTACGAGCAGTACTTC. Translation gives CASSFQFSYEQYF.

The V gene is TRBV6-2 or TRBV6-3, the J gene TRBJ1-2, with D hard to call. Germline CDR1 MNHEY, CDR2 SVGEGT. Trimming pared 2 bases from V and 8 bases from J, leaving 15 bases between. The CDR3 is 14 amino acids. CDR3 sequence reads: CASSYDRAISGYTF. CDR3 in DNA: TGTGCCAGCAGTTACGACCGGGCGATAAGCGGCTACACCTTC.

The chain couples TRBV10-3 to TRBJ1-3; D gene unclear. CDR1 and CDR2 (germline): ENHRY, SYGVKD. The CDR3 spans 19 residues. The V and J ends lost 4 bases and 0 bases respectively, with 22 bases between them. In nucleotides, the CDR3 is TGTGCCATCAGTGGGCGATTGGCAGGAGTACCTTACTCTGGAAACACCATATATTTT. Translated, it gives CAISGRLAGVPYSGNTIYF.

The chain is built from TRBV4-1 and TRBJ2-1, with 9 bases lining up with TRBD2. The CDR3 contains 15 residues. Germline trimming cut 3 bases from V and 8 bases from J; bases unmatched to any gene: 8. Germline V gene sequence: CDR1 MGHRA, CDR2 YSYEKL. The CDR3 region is CASSHRLAGLYEQFF. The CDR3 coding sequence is TGCGCCAGCAGCCACCGTCTAGCGGGGCTCTATGAGCAGTTCTTC.

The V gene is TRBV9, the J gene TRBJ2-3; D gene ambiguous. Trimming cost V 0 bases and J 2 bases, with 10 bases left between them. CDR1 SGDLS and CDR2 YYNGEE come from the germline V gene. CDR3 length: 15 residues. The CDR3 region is CASSVVGVHTDTQYF. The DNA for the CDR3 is TGTGCCAGCAGCGTAGTTGGGGTTCACACAGATACGCAGTATTTT.

Here the CDR3 reads CASSSLLAGGNPQYF. CDR3 nucleotides: TGTGCCAGCAGTTCCCTACTAGCGGGAGGTAACCCCCAGTACTTC. This chain uses TRBV6-5 with TRBJ2-5; 12 bases are shared with TRBD2. The ends lost 4 bases at V and 9 bases at J; junction bases unmatched: 9. Germline loops: CDR1 MNHEY, CDR2 SVGAGI. The length of the CDR3 is 15 residues.

This CDR3 reads CASSKDGYYEQYF. The CDR3 nucleotides read TGTGCCAGCAGTAAGGACGGATACTACGAGCAGTACTTC. This chain joins TRBV28 and TRBJ2-7; D unclear. V was pared by 5 bases and J by 3 bases, with 11 bases between. Germline-derived CDR1 and CDR2 are MDHEN and SYDVKM. The CDR3 consists of 13 residues.

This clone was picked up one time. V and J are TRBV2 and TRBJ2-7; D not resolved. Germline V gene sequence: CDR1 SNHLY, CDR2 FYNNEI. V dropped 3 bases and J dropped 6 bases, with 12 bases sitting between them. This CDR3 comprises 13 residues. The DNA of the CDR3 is TGTGCCAGCAGTGAGCTGGGAAGAGGCGAGCAGTACTTC. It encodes CASSELGRGEQYF.

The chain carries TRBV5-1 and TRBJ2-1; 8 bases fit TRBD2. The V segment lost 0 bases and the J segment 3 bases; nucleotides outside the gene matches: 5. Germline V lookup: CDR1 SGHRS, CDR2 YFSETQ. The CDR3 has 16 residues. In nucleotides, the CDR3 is TGCGCCAGCAGCTTGGCCCCTAGCGGGTTCTACAATGAGCAGTTCTTC. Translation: CASSLAPSGFYNEQFF.

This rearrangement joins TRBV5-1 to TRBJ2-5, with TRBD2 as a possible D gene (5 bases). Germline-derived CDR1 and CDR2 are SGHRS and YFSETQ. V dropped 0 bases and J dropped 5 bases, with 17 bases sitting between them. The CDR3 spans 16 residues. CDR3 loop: CASSLVAGSQGETQYF. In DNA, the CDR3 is TGCGCCAGCAGCTTGGTTGCGGGCAGCCAAGGGGAGACCCAGTACTTC.

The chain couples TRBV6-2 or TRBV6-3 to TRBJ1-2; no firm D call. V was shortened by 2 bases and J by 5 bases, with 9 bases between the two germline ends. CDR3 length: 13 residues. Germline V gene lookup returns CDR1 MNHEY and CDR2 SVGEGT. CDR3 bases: TGTGCCAGCAGTTACCTTGGAGAATATGGCTACACCTTC. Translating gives CASSYLGEYGYTF.

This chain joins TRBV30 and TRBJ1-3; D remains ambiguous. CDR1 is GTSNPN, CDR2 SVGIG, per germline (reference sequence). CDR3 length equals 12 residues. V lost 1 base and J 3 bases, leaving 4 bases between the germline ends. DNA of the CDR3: TGTGCCTGGAGTGGGGATGGAAACACCATATATTTT. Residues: CAWSGDGNTIYF.

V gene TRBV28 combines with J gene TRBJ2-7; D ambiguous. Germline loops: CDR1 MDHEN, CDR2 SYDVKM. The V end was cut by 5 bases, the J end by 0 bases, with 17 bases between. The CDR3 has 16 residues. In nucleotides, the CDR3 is TGTGCCAGCAGTCCCAGTCGGTATAGGGACTCCTACGAGCAGTACTTC. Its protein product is CASSPSRYRDSYEQYF.